The sequence of this TCR beta chain was determined in a study of blood T cell repertoires in COVID-19. Study overall: Samples taken during acute and convalescent COVID-19 were collected in the United States, Italy and Spain. PBMCs, B-cell-depleted T cells, or T cells provided the cDNA or gDNA that made up the material.

Original methodology: Researchers report that nucleated cell counts were estimated from reference gene primer amplification. Data came from immunoSEQ multiplex PCR; TCRdb stores just in-frame clones and leaves some out. V and J calls and clone size come straight from that table; D and trimming were deduced from the DNA. Here the sample spans 150,000 to 200,000 clones, roughly four fifths being singletons. This CDR3 region has 15 residues. V shed 7 bases, J shed 4 bases, and the junction held 11 bases outside the gene matches. Germline CDR1 is MNHEY and CDR2 is SMNVEV (reference sequence). Sequenced material: peripheral blood. The V gene is TRBV27, the J gene TRBJ1-1; 8 bases are shared with TRBD1. The sequence was obtained from a man over 45 who had recovered from COVID-19. The CDR3 loop is CASTFRTGSSTEAFF. CDR3 coding DNA: TGTGCCAGCACTTTCCGGACAGGGTCGAGCACTGAAGCTTTCTTT.